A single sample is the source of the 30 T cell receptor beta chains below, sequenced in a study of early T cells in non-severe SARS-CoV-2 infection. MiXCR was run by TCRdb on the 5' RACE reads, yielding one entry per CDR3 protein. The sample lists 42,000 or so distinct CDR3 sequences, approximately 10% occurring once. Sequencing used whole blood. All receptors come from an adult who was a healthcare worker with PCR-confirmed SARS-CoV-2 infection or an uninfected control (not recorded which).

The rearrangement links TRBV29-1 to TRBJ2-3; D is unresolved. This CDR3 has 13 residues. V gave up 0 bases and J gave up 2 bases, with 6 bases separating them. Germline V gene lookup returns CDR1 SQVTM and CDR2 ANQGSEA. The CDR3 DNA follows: TGCAGCGTTGAAGAGATACTCACAGATACGCAGTATTTT. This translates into CSVEEILTDTQYF.

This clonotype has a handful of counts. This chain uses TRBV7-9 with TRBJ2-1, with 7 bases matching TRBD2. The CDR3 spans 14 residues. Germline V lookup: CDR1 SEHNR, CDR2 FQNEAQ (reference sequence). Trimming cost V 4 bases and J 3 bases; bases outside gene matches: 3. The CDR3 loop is CASSWGLSYNEQFF. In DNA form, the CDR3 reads TGTGCCAGCAGCTGGGGACTAAGCTACAATGAGCAGTTCTTC.

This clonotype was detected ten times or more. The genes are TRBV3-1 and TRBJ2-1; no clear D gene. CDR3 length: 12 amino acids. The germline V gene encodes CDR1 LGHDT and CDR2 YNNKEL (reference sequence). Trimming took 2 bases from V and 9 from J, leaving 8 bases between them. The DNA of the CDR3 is TGTGCCAGCAGCCAAACCGCTATTGAGCAGTTCTTC. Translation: CASSQTAIEQFF.

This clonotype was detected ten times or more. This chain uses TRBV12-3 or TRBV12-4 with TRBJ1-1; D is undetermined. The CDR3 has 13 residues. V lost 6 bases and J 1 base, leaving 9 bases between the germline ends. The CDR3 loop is CASRPDGNTEAFF. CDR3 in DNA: TGTGCCAGCAGACCCGACGGGAACACTGAAGCTTTCTTT.

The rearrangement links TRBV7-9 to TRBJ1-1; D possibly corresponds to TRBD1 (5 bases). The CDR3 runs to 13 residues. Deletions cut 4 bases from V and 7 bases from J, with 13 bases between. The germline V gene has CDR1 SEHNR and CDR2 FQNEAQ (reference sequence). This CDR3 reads CASSSSGAGEAFF. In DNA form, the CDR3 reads TGTGCCAGCAGCTCCAGCGGGGCGGGTGAAGCTTTCTTT. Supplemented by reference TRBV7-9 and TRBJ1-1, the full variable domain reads DTGVSQNPRHKITKRGQNVTFRCDPISEHNRLYWYRQTLGQGPEFLTYFQNEAQLEKSRLLSDRFSAERPKGSFSTLEIQRTEQGDSAMYLCASSSSGAGEAFFGQGTRLTVV.

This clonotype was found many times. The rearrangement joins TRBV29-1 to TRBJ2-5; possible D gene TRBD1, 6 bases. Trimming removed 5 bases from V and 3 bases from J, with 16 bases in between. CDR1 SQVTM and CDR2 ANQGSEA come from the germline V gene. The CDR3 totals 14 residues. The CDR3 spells CSVPSHWTEETQYF. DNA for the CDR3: TGCAGCGTTCCCAGCCACTGGACAGAAGAGACCCAGTACTTC. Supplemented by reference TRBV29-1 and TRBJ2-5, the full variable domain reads SAVISQKPSRDICQRGTSLTIQCQVDSQVTMMFWYRQQPGQSLTLIATANQGSEATYESGFVIDKFPISRPNLTFSTLTVSNMSPEDSSIYLCSVPSHWTEETQYFGPGTRLLVL.

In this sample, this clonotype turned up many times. The DNA of the CDR3 is TGCGCCAGCAGCCAAGCGCAAGGGAATGAAGCTTTCTTT. It yields the protein CASSQAQGNEAFF. The genes are TRBV4-3 and TRBJ1-1, with D uncertain. This CDR3 spans 13 amino acids. CDR1 and CDR2 (germline): LGHNA, YSLEER. The ends were cut back, 1 base at V and 7 bases at J, with 10 bases in the middle.

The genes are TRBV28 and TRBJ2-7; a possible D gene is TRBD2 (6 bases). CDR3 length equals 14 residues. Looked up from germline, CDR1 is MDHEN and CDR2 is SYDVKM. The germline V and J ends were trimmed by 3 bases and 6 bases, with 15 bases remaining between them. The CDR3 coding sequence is TGTGCCAGCAGTTTCGACAACGGGAGTGCCGAGCAGTACTTC. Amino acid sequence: CASSFDNGSAEQYF.

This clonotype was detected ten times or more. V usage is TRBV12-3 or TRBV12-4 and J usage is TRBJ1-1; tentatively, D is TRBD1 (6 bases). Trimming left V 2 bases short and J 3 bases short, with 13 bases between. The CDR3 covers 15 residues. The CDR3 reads CASSLTGTRHTEAFF. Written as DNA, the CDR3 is TGTGCCAGCAGTTTAACAGGGACGAGGCACACTGAAGCTTTCTTT.

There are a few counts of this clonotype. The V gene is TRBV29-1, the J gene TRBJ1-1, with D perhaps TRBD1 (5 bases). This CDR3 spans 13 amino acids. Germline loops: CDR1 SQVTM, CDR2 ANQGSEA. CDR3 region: CTTRGGGSTEAFF. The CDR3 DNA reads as TGCACCACCCGCGGGGGGGGAAGCACTGAAGCTTTCTTT.

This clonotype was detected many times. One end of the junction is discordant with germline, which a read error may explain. The CDR3 DNA reads as TGTGCTAGCAGCTTAGGTACGGGAGGATCGGATACGCAGTATTTT. Its protein is CASSLGTGGSDTQYF. V usage is TRBV7-7 and J usage is TRBJ2-3; TRBD2 agrees at 7 bases. Germline V lookup: CDR1 SSHAT, CDR2 FNYEAQ (reference sequence). The CDR3 consists of 15 residues.

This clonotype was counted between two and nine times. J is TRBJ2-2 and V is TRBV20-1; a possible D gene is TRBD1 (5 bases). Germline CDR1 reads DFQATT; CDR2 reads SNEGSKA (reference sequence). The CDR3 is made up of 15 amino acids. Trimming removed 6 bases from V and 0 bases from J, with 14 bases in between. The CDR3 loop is CSAPSQGANTGELFF. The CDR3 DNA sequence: TGCAGTGCCCCGTCGCAGGGTGCGAACACCGGGGAGCTGTTTTTT.

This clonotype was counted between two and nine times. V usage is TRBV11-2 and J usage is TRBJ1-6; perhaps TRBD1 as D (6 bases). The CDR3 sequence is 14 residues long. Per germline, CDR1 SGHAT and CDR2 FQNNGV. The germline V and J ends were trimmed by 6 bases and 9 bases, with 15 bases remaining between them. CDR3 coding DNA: TGTGCCAGCAGGAAACAGGGAAGGGGTTCACCCCTCCACTTT. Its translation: CASRKQGRGSPLHF.

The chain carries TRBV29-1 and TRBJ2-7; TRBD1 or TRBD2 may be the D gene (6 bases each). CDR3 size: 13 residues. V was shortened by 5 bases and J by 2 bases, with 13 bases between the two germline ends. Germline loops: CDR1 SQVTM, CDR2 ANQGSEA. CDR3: CSVTGAEPYEQYF. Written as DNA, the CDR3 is TGCAGCGTTACGGGGGCCGAACCCTACGAGCAGTACTTC.

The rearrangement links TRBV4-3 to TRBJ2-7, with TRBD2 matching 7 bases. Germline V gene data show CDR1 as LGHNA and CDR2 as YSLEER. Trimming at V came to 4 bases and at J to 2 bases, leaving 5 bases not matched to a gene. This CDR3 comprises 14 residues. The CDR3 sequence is CASSPSGAAYEQYF. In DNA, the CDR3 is TGCGCCAGCAGCCCTAGCGGAGCTGCCTACGAGCAGTACTTC.

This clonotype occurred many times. The CDR3 DNA sequence: TGCAGTGCTAAAGTGGATACGCAGTATTTT. Its protein product is CSAKVDTQYF. V usage is TRBV20-1 and J usage is TRBJ2-3; no firm D call. The CDR3 is 10 amino acids. Germline V lookup: CDR1 DFQATT, CDR2 SNEGSKA (reference sequence). Trimming left V 4 bases short and J 6 bases short, with 5 bases between.

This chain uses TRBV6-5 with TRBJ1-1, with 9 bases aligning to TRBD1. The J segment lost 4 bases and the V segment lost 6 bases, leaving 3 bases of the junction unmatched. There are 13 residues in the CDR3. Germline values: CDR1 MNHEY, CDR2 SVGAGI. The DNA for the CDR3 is TGTGCCAGCAGACAGACAGGGGGCACTGAAGCTTTCTTT. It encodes CASRQTGGTEAFF.

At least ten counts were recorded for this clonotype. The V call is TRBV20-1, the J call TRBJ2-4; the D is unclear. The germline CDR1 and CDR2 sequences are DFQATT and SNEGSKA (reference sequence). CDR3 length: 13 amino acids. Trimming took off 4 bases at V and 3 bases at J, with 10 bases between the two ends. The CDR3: CSATRTVKNIQYF. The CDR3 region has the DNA TGCAGTGCTACGCGAACCGTCAAAAACATTCAGTACTTC.

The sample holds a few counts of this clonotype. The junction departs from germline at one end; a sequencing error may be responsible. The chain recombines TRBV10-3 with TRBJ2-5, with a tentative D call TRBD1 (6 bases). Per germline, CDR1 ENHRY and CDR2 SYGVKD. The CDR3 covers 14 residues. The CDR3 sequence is CAVRSPGQQETQYF. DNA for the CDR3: TGTGCCGTCAGGTCCCCTGGACAGCAAGAGACCCAGTACTTC.

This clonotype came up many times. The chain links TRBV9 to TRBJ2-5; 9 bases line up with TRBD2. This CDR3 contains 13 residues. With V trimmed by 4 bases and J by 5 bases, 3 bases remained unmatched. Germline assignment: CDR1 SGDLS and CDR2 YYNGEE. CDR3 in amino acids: CASSQGLAETQYF. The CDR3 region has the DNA TGTGCCAGCAGCCAAGGACTAGCGGAGACCCAGTACTTC.

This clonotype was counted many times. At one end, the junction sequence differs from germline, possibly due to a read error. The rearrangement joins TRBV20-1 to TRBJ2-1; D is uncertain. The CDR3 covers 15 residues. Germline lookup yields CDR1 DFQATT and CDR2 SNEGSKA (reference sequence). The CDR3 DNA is TGCAGTGCTAGAGATGTGCCGGGCTCCTCCAATGAGCAGTTCTTC. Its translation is CSARDVPGSSNEQFF.

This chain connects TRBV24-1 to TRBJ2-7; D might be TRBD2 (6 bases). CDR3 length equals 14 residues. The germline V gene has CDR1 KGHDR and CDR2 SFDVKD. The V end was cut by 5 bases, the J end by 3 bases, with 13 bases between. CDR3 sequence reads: CATSGGGKDYEQYF. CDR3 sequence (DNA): TGTGCCACCAGTGGCGGCGGGAAGGACTACGAGCAGTACTTC.

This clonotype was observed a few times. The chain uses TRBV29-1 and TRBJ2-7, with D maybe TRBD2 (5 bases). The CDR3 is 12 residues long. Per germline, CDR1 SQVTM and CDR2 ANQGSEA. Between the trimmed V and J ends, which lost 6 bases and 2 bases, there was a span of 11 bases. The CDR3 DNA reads TGCAGCGTCAAAGAGGGTCCCTACGAGCAGTACTTC. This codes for CSVKEGPYEQYF.

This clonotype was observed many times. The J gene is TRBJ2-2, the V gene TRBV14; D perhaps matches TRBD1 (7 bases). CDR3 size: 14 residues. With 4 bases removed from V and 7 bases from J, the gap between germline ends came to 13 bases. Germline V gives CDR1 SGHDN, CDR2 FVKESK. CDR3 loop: CASSPNRGGGELFF. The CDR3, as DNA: TGTGCCAGCAGCCCCAACAGGGGAGGCGGGGAGCTGTTTTTT. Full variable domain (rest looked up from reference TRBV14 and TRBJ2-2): EAGVTQFPSHSVIEKGQTVTLRCDPISGHDNLYWYRRVMGKEIKFLLHFVKESKQDESGMPNNRFLAERTGGTYSTLKVQPAELEDSGVYFCASSPNRGGGELFFGEGSRLTVL.

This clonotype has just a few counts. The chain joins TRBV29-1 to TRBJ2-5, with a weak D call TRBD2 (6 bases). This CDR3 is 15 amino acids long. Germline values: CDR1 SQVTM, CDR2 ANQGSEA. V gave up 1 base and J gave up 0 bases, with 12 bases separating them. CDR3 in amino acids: CSVEGGARNQETQYF. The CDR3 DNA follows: TGCAGCGTTGAAGGCGGGGCAAGAAACCAAGAGACCCAGTACTTC.

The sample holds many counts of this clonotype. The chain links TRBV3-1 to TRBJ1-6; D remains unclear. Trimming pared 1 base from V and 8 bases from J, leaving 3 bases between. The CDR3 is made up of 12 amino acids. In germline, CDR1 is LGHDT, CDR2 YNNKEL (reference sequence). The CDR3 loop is CASSQGDSPLHF. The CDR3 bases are TGTGCCAGCAGCCAAGGGGATTCACCCCTCCACTTT.

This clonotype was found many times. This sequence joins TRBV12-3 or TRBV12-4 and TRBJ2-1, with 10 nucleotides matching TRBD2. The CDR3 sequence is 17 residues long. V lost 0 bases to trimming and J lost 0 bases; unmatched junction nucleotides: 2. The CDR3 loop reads CASSLASGRSSYNEQFF. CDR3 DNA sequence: TGTGCCAGCAGTTTAGCTAGCGGGAGGAGCTCCTACAATGAGCAGTTCTTC.

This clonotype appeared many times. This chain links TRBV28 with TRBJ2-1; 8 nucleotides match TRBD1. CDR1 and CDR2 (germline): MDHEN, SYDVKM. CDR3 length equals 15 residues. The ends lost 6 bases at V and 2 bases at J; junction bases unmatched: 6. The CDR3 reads CASSKNRGTYNEQFF. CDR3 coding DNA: TGTGCCAGCAGCAAAAACAGGGGGACCTACAATGAGCAGTTCTTC. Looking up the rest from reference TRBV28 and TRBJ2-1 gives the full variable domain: DVKVTQSSRYLVKRTGEKVFLECVQDMDHENMFWYRQDPGLGLRLIYFSYDVKMKEKGDIPEGYSVSREKKERFSLILESASTNQTSMYLCASSKNRGTYNEQFFGPGTRLTVL.

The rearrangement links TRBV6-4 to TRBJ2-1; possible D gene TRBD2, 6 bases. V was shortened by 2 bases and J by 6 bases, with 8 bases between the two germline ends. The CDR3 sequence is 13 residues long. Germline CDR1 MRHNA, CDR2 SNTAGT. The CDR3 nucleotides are TGTGCCAGCAGTGACCAGACTAGCAATGAGCAGTTCTTC. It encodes CASSDQTSNEQFF.

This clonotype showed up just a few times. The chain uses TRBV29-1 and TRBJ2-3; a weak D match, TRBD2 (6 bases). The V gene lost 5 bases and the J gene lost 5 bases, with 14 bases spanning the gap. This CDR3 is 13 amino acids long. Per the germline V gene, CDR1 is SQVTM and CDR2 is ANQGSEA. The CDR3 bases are TGCAGCGTTCTTCCGGGAGTCGGAGATACGCAGTATTTT. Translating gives CSVLPGVGDTQYF.